Listed below are T cell receptor beta chains from one sample, sequenced in a study of blood T cell repertoires in COVID-19. Assay used: immunoSEQ multiplex PCR; TCRdb lists only in-frame clones, some missing. The sample has 200,000 to 250,000 clones, less than 85% seen once. The sample taken for sequencing was peripheral blood. The receptors originated from an elderly woman with acute or convalescent COVID-19. Each CDR3 is given with its conserved first and last residue. Fields, in order: J gene, clone size, V gene, D gene, CDR3 DNA, CDR3 protein. A D gene is named only where the DNA matches it firmly. For some rows the clone size is stated as once, few or many, or as a class when expanded; others skip it.

J: TRBJ1-6; size: once; V: TRBV6-2/TRBV6-3; D: NA; DNA: TGTGCCAGCAGTCCCAGGGTCTCTCGAAATTCACCCCTCCACTTT; CDR3: CASSPRVSRNSPLHF
J: TRBJ2-1; size: once; V: TRBV5-1; D: NA; DNA: TGCGCCAGCAGCTTTATAGCGAGCCATGAGCAGTTCTTC; CDR3: CASSFIASHEQFF
J: TRBJ2-3; size: NA; V: TRBV19; D: TRBD1; DNA: TGTGCCAGTAGGCAGGGACAGGGGCGAGGCACAGATACGCAGTATTTT; CDR3: CASRQGQGRGTDTQYF
J: TRBJ2-7; size: few; V: TRBV11-3; D: NA; DNA: TGTGCCAGCACTCTCAGGGGAGACTCCTACGAGCAGTACTTC; CDR3: CASTLRGDSYEQYF
J: TRBJ1-1; size: NA; V: TRBV12-3/TRBV12-4; D: NA; DNA: TGTGCCAGCAGTTTGGGAGGGTCTGAAGCTTTCTTT; CDR3: CASSLGGSEAFF
J: TRBJ2-3; size: NA; V: TRBV5-4; D: TRBD2; DNA: TGTGCCAGCAGCTTGGGAGGACTAGCGGGGGGAATAAATACGCAGTATTTT; CDR3: CASSLGGLAGGINTQYF
J: TRBJ2-7; size: NA; V: TRBV11-2; D: NA; DNA: TGTGCCAGCAGCTTGGGTACTAACTACGAGCAGTACTTC; CDR3: CASSLGTNYEQYF
J: TRBJ2-1; size: NA; V: TRBV7-8; D: TRBD1; DNA: TGTGCCAGCAGCCGGACAGGGAGCAATGAGCAGTTCTTC; CDR3: CASSRTGSNEQFF
J: TRBJ2-1; size: NA; V: TRBV6-5; D: TRBD2; DNA: TGTGCCATCCTTACTAGCGGGGGGGCCTTGGATGAGCAGTTCTTC; CDR3: CAILTSGGALDEQFF
J: TRBJ2-5; size: NA; V: TRBV25-1; D: NA; DNA: TGTGCCACTGCGGGCCTCCAAGAGACCCAGTACTTC; CDR3: CATAGLQETQYF
J: TRBJ1-2; size: NA; V: TRBV5-1; D: NA; DNA: TGCGCCAGCAGCGGAGCGGGACGGTCCGTAGATGGCTACACCTTC; CDR3: CASSGAGRSVDGYTF
J: TRBJ2-5; size: NA; V: TRBV7-7; D: TRBD2; DNA: TGTGCCAGCAGTTATAGCGGGGGGCAAGAGACCCAGTACTTC; CDR3: CASSYSGGQETQYF
J: TRBJ1-5; size: NA; V: TRBV29-1; D: TRBD1; DNA: TGCAGCGTAAGACAGGGGGAACGCAATCAGCCCCAGCATTTT; CDR3: CSVRQGERNQPQHF
J: TRBJ1-2; size: NA; V: TRBV5-4; D: NA; DNA: TGTGCCAGCAGCTTGGGGGGCTTGCGGGGCCACTATGGCTACACCTTC; CDR3: CASSLGGLRGHYGYTF
J: TRBJ1-6; size: NA; V: TRBV4-3; D: NA; DNA: TGCGCCAGCAGCCAGACAGGAACCAATTCACCCCTCCACTTT; CDR3: CASSQTGTNSPLHF
J: TRBJ2-4; size: NA; V: TRBV11-3; D: TRBD1; DNA: TGTGCCAGCCAGGACAGGATCCTAGCCAAAAACATTCAGTACTTC; CDR3: CASQDRILAKNIQYF
J: TRBJ2-7; size: few; V: TRBV20-1; D: NA; DNA: TGCAGTGCTAGAAGAGAGAACGAGCAGTACTTC; CDR3: CSARRENEQYF
J: TRBJ2-5; size: NA; V: TRBV3-1/TRBV3-2; D: TRBD1; DNA: TGTGCCAGCGCACCGGGACAGGGATTAGGGGAGACCCAGTACTTC; CDR3: CASAPGQGLGETQYF
J: TRBJ2-6; size: NA; V: TRBV30; D: NA; DNA: TGTGCCTGGAGTGTCCACTCTGGGGCCAACGTCCTGACTTTC; CDR3: CAWSVHSGANVLTF
J: TRBJ1-1; size: once; V: TRBV5-1; D: TRBD1; DNA: TGCGCCAGCAGCGACCGACAGGGTAAAAACACTGAAGCTTTCTTT; CDR3: CASSDRQGKNTEAFF
J: TRBJ1-1; size: NA; V: TRBV27; D: TRBD1; DNA: TGTGCCAGCAGCCCAGACAGGGGTGAAGCTTTCTTT; CDR3: CASSPDRGEAFF
J: TRBJ2-1; size: NA; V: TRBV5-1; D: TRBD2; DNA: TGCGCCAGCAGCCCTGGAGTAGCGGGGGTTCCCTACAATGAGCAGTTCTTC; CDR3: CASSPGVAGVPYNEQFF